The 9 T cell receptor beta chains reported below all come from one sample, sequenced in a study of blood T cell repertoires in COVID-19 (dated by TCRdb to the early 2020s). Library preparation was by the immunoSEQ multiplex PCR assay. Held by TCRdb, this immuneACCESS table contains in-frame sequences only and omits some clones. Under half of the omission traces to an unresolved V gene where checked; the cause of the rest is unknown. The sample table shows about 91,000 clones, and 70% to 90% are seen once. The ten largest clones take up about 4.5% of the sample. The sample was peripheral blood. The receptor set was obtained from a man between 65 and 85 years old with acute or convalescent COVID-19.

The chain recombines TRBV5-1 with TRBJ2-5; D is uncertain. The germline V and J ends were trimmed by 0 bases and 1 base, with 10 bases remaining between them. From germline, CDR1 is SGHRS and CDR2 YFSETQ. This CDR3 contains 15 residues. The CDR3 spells CASSLVTGLQETQYF. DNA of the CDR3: TGCGCCAGCAGCTTGGTAACTGGGCTCCAAGAGACCCAGTACTTC.

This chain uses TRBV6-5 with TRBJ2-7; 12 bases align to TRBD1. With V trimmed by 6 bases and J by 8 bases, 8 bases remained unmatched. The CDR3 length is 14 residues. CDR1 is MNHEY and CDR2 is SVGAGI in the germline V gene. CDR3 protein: CASRSRDRGPQQYF. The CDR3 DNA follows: TGTGCCAGCAGGTCCCGGGACAGGGGGCCACAGCAGTACTTC.

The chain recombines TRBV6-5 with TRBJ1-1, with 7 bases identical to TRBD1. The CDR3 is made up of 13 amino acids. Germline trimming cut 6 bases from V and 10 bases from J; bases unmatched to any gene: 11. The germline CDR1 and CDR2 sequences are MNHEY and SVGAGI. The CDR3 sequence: CASSRDRESVAFF. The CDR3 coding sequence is TGTGCCAGCAGCCGGGACAGAGAGTCTGTAGCTTTCTTT.

The CDR3 nucleotides read TGTGCCAGCAGCTCCAGGACAGATAGCAATCAGCCCCAGCATTTT. It specifies CASSSRTDSNQPQHF. The rearrangement uses TRBV7-8 and TRBJ1-5; weak D call: TRBD1 (6 bases). Trimming took off 4 bases at V and 0 bases at J, with 10 bases between the two ends. Looked up from germline, CDR1 is SGHVS and CDR2 is FQNEAQ. The CDR3 has 15 residues.

As DNA, the CDR3 is TGCGCCAGCAGTGGGTCCCTCCTAGCGGGGGGCACAGATACGCAGTATTTT. Its protein is CASSGSLLAGGTDTQYF. The genes are TRBV10-2 and TRBJ2-3, with 10 nucleotides matching TRBD2. The CDR3 loop spans 17 amino acids. From germline, CDR1 is WSHSY and CDR2 SAAADI. V lost 4 bases, J lost 1 base, and 8 bases stayed unmatched.

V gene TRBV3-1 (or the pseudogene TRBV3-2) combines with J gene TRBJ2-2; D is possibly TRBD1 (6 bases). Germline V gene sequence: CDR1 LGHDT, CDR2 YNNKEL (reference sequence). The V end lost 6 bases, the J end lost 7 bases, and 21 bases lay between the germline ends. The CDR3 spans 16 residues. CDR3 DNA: TGTGCCAGCAGTCCACCCTCTGCTGGGGGCGACGGGGAGCTGTTTTTT. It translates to CASSPPSAGGDGELFF.

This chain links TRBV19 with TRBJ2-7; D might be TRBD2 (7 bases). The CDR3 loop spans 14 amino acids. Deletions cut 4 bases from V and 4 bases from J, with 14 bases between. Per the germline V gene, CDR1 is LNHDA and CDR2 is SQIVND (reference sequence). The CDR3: CASSKGGALYEQYV. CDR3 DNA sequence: TGTGCCAGTAGTAAGGGGGGGGCATTATACGAGCAGTACGTC.

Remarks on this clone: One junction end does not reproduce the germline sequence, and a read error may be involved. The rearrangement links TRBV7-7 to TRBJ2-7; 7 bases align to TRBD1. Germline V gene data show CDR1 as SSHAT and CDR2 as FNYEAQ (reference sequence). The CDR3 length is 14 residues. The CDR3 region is CASSLRQGSYEQYF. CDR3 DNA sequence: TGTGCTAGCAGCTTAAGACAGGGCTCCTACGAGCAGTACTTC.

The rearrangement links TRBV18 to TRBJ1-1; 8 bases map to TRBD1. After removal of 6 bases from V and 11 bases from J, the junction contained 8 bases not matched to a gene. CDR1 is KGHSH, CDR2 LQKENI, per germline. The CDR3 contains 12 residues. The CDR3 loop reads CASSPGQGIAFF. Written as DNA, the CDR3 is TGTGCCAGCTCTCCAGGACAGGGAATCGCTTTCTTT.